The clone carrying this T cell receptor beta chain occurred once. Produced via immunoSEQ multiplex PCR; TCRdb's table is partial and in-frame only. The top ten hold about 0.69% of the sample, which has 50,000 to 55,000 clones, approximately 78% seen once. The record originates from a study of OX40 agonist ivuxolimab in advanced cancers. The CDR3 totals 13 residues. V dropped 4 bases and J dropped 4 bases, with 10 bases sitting between them. Germline V lookup: CDR1 SNHLY, CDR2 FYNNEI. The V call is TRBV2, the J call TRBJ2-5; the D gene could be TRBD1 or TRBD2 (6 bases each). The sample here was CD4+ or CD8+ T cells sorted from blood, taken in a trial of the OX40 agonist ivuxolimab. This receptor was taken from an adult with an advanced solid tumor such as melanoma, head and neck, liver or kidney cancer. The CDR3 here is CASSVGGPETQYF. CDR3 coding DNA: TGTGCCAGCAGTGTTGGGGGGCCAGAGACCCAGTACTTC.